A single sample is the source of the 10 T cell receptor beta chains below, sequenced in a study of T cells in Graves' hyperthyroidism and ophthalmopathy. RNA transcripts provided the source from which TCR beta CDR3 regions were amplified. RT-PCR in the first round (using the HTBI primer set) targeted the TCR CDR3. Each CDR3 protein is one row after TCRdb ran MiXCR on the multiplex PCR reads. The sample has fewer than 600,000 distinct CDR3 sequences, about 14% seen once. Material: blood. These receptor sequences come from a woman aged 40 to 50 with Graves' hyperthyroidism.

The chain links TRBV28 to TRBJ1-6, with D maybe TRBD1 (6 bases). The germline V and J ends were trimmed by 1 base and 0 bases, with 16 bases remaining between them. Germline CDR1 MDHEN, CDR2 SYDVKM. The CDR3 covers 19 residues. The CDR3: CASSLLRGDRLSYNSPLHF. The DNA of the CDR3 is TGTGCCAGCAGTTTATTAAGGGGTGACAGGCTCTCCTATAATTCACCCCTCCACTTT.

This chain links TRBV6-1 with TRBJ1-1, with 8 bases identical to TRBD1. The CDR3 has 16 residues. The germline V gene has CDR1 MNHNS and CDR2 SASEGT. V lost 6 bases, J lost 1 base, and 10 bases stayed unmatched. CDR3 residues: CASSGDRGGQNTEAFF. CDR3 coding DNA: TGTGCCAGCAGCGGCGACAGGGGAGGTCAGAACACTGAAGCTTTCTTT.

This clonotype was counted at least ten times. The chain combines TRBV6-1 with TRBJ1-1; tentative D call: TRBD1 (5 bases). The CDR3 length is 15 residues. Trimming pared 0 bases from V and 2 bases from J, leaving 10 bases between. CDR1 is MNHNS and CDR2 is SASEGT in the germline V gene. CDR3 in DNA: TGTGCCAGCAGTGAAGCGCTAACAGGAAACACTGAAGCTTTCTTT. This translates into CASSEALTGNTEAFF.

This clonotype was counted a few times. This may stem from a read error, because a much larger clone lies one nucleotide away. The chain has TRBV3-1 and TRBJ2-3; D is unclear. The CDR3 is 14 residues long. V lost 0 bases and J lost 0, with 4 bases in between. CDR1 LGHDT and CDR2 YNNKEL come from the germline V gene (reference sequence). CDR3 sequence: CASSQDTSTDTQYF. The CDR3 DNA follows: TGTGCCAGCAGCCAAGACACAAGCACAGATACGCAGTATTTT.

This clonotype was recorded many times. The chain combines TRBV6-1 with TRBJ1-1; D is unresolved. V dropped 6 bases and J dropped 4 bases, with 12 bases sitting between them. CDR3 length equals 13 residues. Germline V CDR1 and CDR2: MNHNS, SASEGT. The CDR3 loop reads CASRHPISTEAFF. DNA for the CDR3: TGTGCCAGCAGGCACCCTATTAGCACTGAAGCTTTCTTT.

V gene TRBV3-1 combines with J gene TRBJ1-5; D is perhaps TRBD1 (5 bases). V dropped 4 bases and J dropped 1 base, with 11 bases sitting between them. The V gene's germline CDR1 is LGHDT and CDR2 YNNKEL (reference sequence). This CDR3 spans 15 amino acids. DNA for the CDR3: TGTGCCAGCAGCCCGACAAAGGGGAGCAATCAGCCCCAGCATTTT. This encodes CASSPTKGSNQPQHF.

This clonotype has more than one count but fewer than ten. This sequence joins TRBV29-1 and TRBJ2-7, with D perhaps matching TRBD1 (5 bases). The V and J ends lost 6 bases and 2 bases respectively, with 17 bases between them. Germline CDR1 and CDR2: SQVTM and ANQGSEA. This CDR3 region has 14 residues. The CDR3 here is CSVQRQGAAYEQYF. Here the CDR3 DNA reads TGCAGCGTCCAAAGGCAGGGTGCCGCCTACGAGCAGTACTTC.

This clonotype was seen many times. The chain is built from TRBV7-9 and TRBJ2-7; 8 nucleotides agree with TRBD2. The CDR3 has 16 residues. V lost 1 base to trimming and J lost 1 base; unmatched junction nucleotides: 6. The V gene's germline CDR1 is SEHNR and CDR2 FQNEAQ (reference sequence). In DNA, the CDR3 is TGTGCCAGCAGCTTAGTGCTTCGGGAGGGGTCCTACGAGCAGTACTTC. This sequence encodes CASSLVLREGSYEQYF.

This clonotype was seen repeatedly, ten times or more. V and J are TRBV5-1 and TRBJ2-1; TRBD2 matches at 9 bases. Germline CDR1 is SGHRS and CDR2 is YFSETQ. CDR3 length: 15 residues. Trimming cost V 4 bases and J 3 bases; bases outside gene matches: 5. The CDR3 DNA sequence: TGCGCCAGCAGCAGTAGCGGGAGTCACTACAATGAGCAGTTCTTC. As protein: CASSSSGSHYNEQFF.

Many counts were recorded for this clonotype. The V call is TRBV5-1, the J call TRBJ2-1; no clear D. CDR3 length: 15 residues. V lost 0 bases to trimming and J lost 9 bases, with 16 bases between them. CDR1 and CDR2 from the germline V gene are SGHRS and YFSETQ. The CDR3 sequence: CASSLDLVGVGEQFF. The DNA of the CDR3 is TGCGCCAGCAGCTTGGACTTAGTTGGGGTGGGTGAGCAGTTCTTC.